A selection of T cell receptor beta chains follows, all from one sample in a study of response to subunit inactivated influenza vaccine. TCRdb itself ran the RT-PCR reads through MiXCR, one entry per CDR3 protein. Of 500,000 to 550,000 distinct CDR3 sequences listed, around 8% are singletons. This material consisted of PBMCs from blood, taken about 24 months after vaccination. The receptors shown here come from a man between 50 and 69 years old who received an inactivated influenza vaccine. Both conserved end residues are part of each CDR3. Fields, in order: V gene, J gene, clone size, D gene, CDR3 protein, CDR3 DNA. A D gene is named only where the DNA matches it firmly. Clone sizes are given selectively: once, few, many, or a class where the clone is expanded.

TRBV20-1	TRBJ2-5	few	.	CSASPVLLETQYF	TGCAGTGCTTCCCCCGTCCTACTAGAGACCCAGTACTTC
TRBV6-2/TRBV6-3	TRBJ1-2	few	.	CASATVNYGYTF	TGTGCCAGCGCGACAGTTAACTATGGCTACACCTTC
TRBV18	TRBJ2-2	few	.	CASSRGRDTGELFF	TGTGCCAGCAGCCGAGGCCGGGACACCGGGGAGCTGTTTTTT
TRBV4-1	TRBJ2-1	few	.	CASSQEEQGRYNEQFF	TGCGCCAGCAGCCAAGAAGAACAGGGTCGGTACAATGAGCAGTTCTTC
TRBV20-1	TRBJ2-3	many	.	CSANGRGPLTDTQYF	TGCAGTGCCAACGGAAGAGGCCCACTCACAGATACGCAGTATTTT
TRBV3-1	TRBJ2-2	many	.	CASSPFTGELFF	TGTGCCAGCAGCCCATTCACCGGGGAGCTGTTTTTT
TRBV7-2	TRBJ2-2	.	TRBD1	CASSERTGANTGELFF	TGTGCCAGCAGCGAAAGGACAGGGGCCAACACCGGGGAGCTGTTTTTT
TRBV15	TRBJ2-5	.	.	CATSRELGDGQETQYF	TGTGCCACCAGCAGAGAGTTGGGGGACGGCCAAGAGACCCAGTACTTC
TRBV5-1	TRBJ2-1	many	.	CASSVDGMGNEQFF	TGCGCCAGCAGCGTTGATGGTATGGGCAATGAGCAGTTCTTC
TRBV29-1	TRBJ2-1	few	TRBD2	CSVEGLAGIMGEQFF	TGCAGCGTTGAAGGACTAGCGGGAATAATGGGTGAGCAGTTCTTC
TRBV25-1	TRBJ2-1	few	TRBD2	CASTGGSGMTSSYNEQFF	TGTGCCAGCACCGGGGGTAGCGGGATGACTAGCTCCTACAATGAGCAGTTCTTC
TRBV5-1	TRBJ2-1	many	.	CASSYQASYNEQFF	TGCGCCAGCAGCTACCAGGCGTCCTACAATGAGCAGTTCTTC
TRBV5-1	TRBJ1-2	.	.	CASSLPENYGYTF	TGCGCCAGCAGCTTGCCAGAGAACTATGGCTACACCTTC
TRBV7-2	TRBJ1-4	.	.	CASSFINFGDEKLFF	TGTGCCAGCAGCTTCATAAATTTTGGGGATGAAAAACTGTTTTTT
TRBV15	TRBJ2-1	few	TRBD1	CATSTGQGNEQFF	TGTGCCACCAGCACGGGACAGGGCAATGAGCAGTTCTTC
TRBV6-5	TRBJ2-7	many	.	CASSYRTGSYEQYF	TGTGCCAGCAGTTACCGGACTGGTTCCTACGAGCAGTACTTC
TRBV5-5	TRBJ2-7	few	.	CASSLLLQSSSYEQYF	TGTGCCAGCAGCTTGTTGCTCCAGAGCAGCTCCTACGAGCAGTACTTC
TRBV28	TRBJ1-6	.	.	CASSLSLGPLHF	TGTGCCAGCAGTTTATCTCTCGGGCCCCTCCACTTT
TRBV20-1	TRBJ2-7	.	TRBD2	CSAHPLAGGYEQYF	TGCAGTGCCCATCCCCTAGCGGGAGGGTACGAGCAGTACTTC
TRBV6-5	TRBJ1-2	.	.	CASSYVGTRRSYGYTF	TGTGCCAGCAGTTACGTGGGGACCCGACGGAGCTATGGCTACACCTTC
TRBV28	TRBJ2-1	.	TRBD1	CASSVQGTGGYNEQFF	TGTGCCAGCAGTGTACAGGGGACAGGGGGATACAATGAGCAGTTCTTC
TRBV11-2	TRBJ2-5	.	TRBD1	CASSSTGEGETQYF	TGTGCCAGCAGCTCCACAGGGGAAGGAGAGACCCAGTACTTC
TRBV12-3/TRBV12-4	TRBJ2-3	many	.	CASSLGLVVQYF	TGTGCCAGCAGTTTAGGGCTAGTCGTCCAGTATTTT
TRBV15	TRBJ1-6	few	.	CATSRDLRSSPLHF	TGTGCCACCAGCAGAGATCTACGGAGTTCACCCCTCCACTTT
TRBV7-2	TRBJ2-7	.	TRBD2	CASSSIGLVENEQYF	TGTGCCAGCAGCTCTATCGGACTAGTCGAGAACGAGCAGTACTTC
TRBV30	TRBJ1-5	.	.	CAWSVRGNQPQHF	TGTGCCTGGAGTGTACGTGGCAATCAGCCCCAGCATTTT
TRBV7-2	TRBJ2-3	many	.	CASSFPGTDTQYF	TGTGCCAGCAGCTTCCCTGGCACAGATACGCAGTATTTT
TRBV4-2	TRBJ2-1	.	.	CASSQPSRDEQFF	TGTGCCAGCAGCCAGCCCTCTAGGGATGAGCAGTTCTTC
TRBV29-1	TRBJ2-7	few	.	CSVLTGIHYEQYF	TGCAGCGTCCTAACAGGGATCCACTACGAGCAGTACTTC
TRBV18	TRBJ2-2	.	TRBD1	CASSPGQAGELLF	TGTGCCAGCTCACCTGGACAGGCCGGGGAGCTGCTTTTT
TRBV20-1	TRBJ2-7	many	.	CSAGGGFGYEQYF	TGCAGTGCGGGAGGGGGCTTCGGCTACGAGCAGTACTTC
TRBV5-6	TRBJ2-7	.	.	CASSLGGTFYEQYF	TGTGCCAGCAGCTTGGGGGGGACTTTCTACGAGCAGTACTTC
TRBV4-1	TRBJ2-7	few	.	CASSPTVPGLAKYEQYF	TGCGCCAGCAGCCCCACCGTACCGGGGCTAGCGAAATACGAGCAGTACTTC
TRBV11-2	TRBJ2-2	few	.	CASSLATGFTGELFF	TGTGCCAGCAGCTTAGCGACGGGGTTCACCGGGGAGCTGTTTTTT
TRBV5-1	TRBJ2-1	.	TRBD2	CASSSRTSGGYNEQFF	TGCGCCAGCAGCTCCCGGACCAGCGGGGGTTACAATGAGCAGTTCTTC
TRBV20-1	TRBJ2-1	few	TRBD2	CSARKASGSAWNEQFF	TGCAGTGCTAGAAAGGCTAGCGGGAGCGCTTGGAATGAGCAGTTCTTC
TRBV3-1	TRBJ2-4	.	.	CASSQDRRPLGDIQYF	TGTGCCAGCAGCCAAGATAGGAGACCCCTCGGCGACATTCAGTACTTC
TRBV19	TRBJ2-1	few	.	CASSVHGGEQFF	TGTGCCAGTAGTGTCCATGGGGGTGAGCAGTTCTTC
TRBV14	TRBJ2-7	.	TRBD1	CASSPPRTGVDEQYF	TGTGCCAGCAGCCCCCCCCGGACAGGGGTGGACGAGCAGTACTTC
TRBV10-3	TRBJ2-2	.	TRBD1	CAISENTGGIGELFF	TGTGCCATCAGTGAGAACACAGGGGGCATCGGGGAGCTGTTTTTT